The TCR beta chain described here comes from a study of T cell responses to AZD1222 COVID-19 vaccine. Here immunoSEQ multiplex PCR was the method, and the copy in TCRdb shows in-frame clones only, minus some. The table has 150,000 to 200,000 clones, 90% to 95% seen once. V lost 0 bases and J 7 bases, leaving 13 bases between the germline ends. The V gene's germline CDR1 is SGHTA and CDR2 FQGNSA. This CDR3 is built from 16 residues. Sequencing was performed on peripheral blood, taken 28 days after the second AZD1222 dose. The TCR comes from an adult who received the AZD1222 COVID-19 vaccine. This chain connects TRBV7-2 to TRBJ1-6; no reliable D call. CDR3 amino acids: CASSLAGAGVNSPLHF. In nucleotides, the CDR3 is TGTGCCAGCAGCTTAGCCGGCGCGGGAGTAAATTCACCCCTCCACTTT.